Listed here are 26 T cell receptor beta chains from one sample, sequenced in a study of cytomegalovirus exposure and HLA in healthy donors. The PCR contained 60 Vbeta and 13 Jbeta primers. Generated by immunoSEQ multiplex PCR, the TCRdb table keeps only in-frame clones and is missing some. This sample has fewer than 250,000 clones, with roughly 90% found just once. The specimen sequenced was PBMCs. These receptors all come from a boy under 10 years old in good health and CMV-seronegative.

The chain couples TRBV6-1 to TRBJ2-2; 8 bases fit TRBD2. The CDR3 has 13 amino acids. V gave up 8 bases and J gave up 4 bases; unmatched junction bases: 3. Germline assignment: CDR1 MNHNS and CDR2 SASEGT. The CDR3 DNA is TGTGCCAGCCGGGAGGGGGGCACCGGGGAGCTGTTTTTT. Residues: CASREGGTGELFF.

About this clone: The junction departs from the called germline gene at one end, perhaps through a read error. The V gene is TRBV7-9, the J gene TRBJ2-7; D unclear. In germline, CDR1 is SEHNR, CDR2 FQNEAQ (reference sequence). The CDR3 runs to 12 residues. CDR3 protein: CSSSPRSYEQYF. CDR3 bases: TGTTCCAGCAGCCCTAGGAGCTACGAGCAGTACTTC.

The chain couples TRBV27 to TRBJ2-7; 9 bases agree with TRBD1. V was pared by 3 bases and J by 2 bases, with 2 bases of the junction left unmatched. CDR3 length equals 14 residues. Per the germline V gene, CDR1 is MNHEY and CDR2 is SMNVEV (reference sequence). The CDR3 loop reads CASSFGQGPYEQYF. The CDR3 DNA sequence: TGTGCCAGCAGTTTTGGACAGGGGCCCTACGAGCAGTACTTC.

The chain uses TRBV6-1 and TRBJ1-5; D is unclear. Trimming took 4 bases from V and 4 from J, leaving 2 bases between them. This CDR3 has 11 amino acids. Germline V gene data show CDR1 as MNHNS and CDR2 as SASEGT. The CDR3, as DNA: TGTGCCAGCAGTGCTAATCAGCCCCAGCATTTT. It translates to CASSANQPQHF.

V usage is TRBV27 and J usage is TRBJ2-3; possibly TRBD2 for D (5 bases). The V gene's germline CDR1 is MNHEY and CDR2 SMNVEV (reference sequence). There are 12 residues in the CDR3. V gave up 5 bases and J gave up 6 bases, with 9 bases separating them. CDR3 amino acids: CASSLQRDTQYF. The CDR3 DNA follows: TGTGCCAGCAGTCTCCAGCGGGATACGCAGTATTTT.

Concerning this clone itself: Other nucleotide sequences in the sample specify the same CDR3. The rearrangement joins TRBV5-1 to TRBJ2-7, with D unclear. CDR1 is SGHRS, CDR2 YFSETQ, per germline. CDR3 length equals 13 residues. Trimming removed 0 bases from V and 0 bases from J, with 4 bases in between. The CDR3 DNA follows: TGCGCCAGCAGCTTGGCCAGCTCCTACGAGCAGTACTTC. Translated, it gives CASSLASSYEQYF.

This clone was recorded only once. Relative to the germline gene, one junction end is altered; a read error may explain this. The V gene is TRBV11-2, the J gene TRBJ2-5, with 7 bases that match TRBD2. Germline V gene sequence: CDR1 SGHAT, CDR2 FQNNGV. This CDR3 spans 14 amino acids. The CDR3 DNA reads as TGTGCCGGCAGCTCCATCCTTGAGCGGGGAGCCCAGTACTTC. Translated, it gives CAGSSILERGAQYF.

The V gene is TRBV5-1, the J gene TRBJ2-5, with 9 bases fitting TRBD2. Gene TRBJ2-7 matches the end of the DNA better, so the J call may be wrong. Germline lookup yields CDR1 SGHRS and CDR2 YFSETQ. The CDR3 runs 13 residues. DNA for the CDR3: TGCGCCAGCAGTCCAGCGGGAGGCTACGAGCAGTACTTC. Translating it yields CASSPAGGYEQYF.

This clone showed up just a few times. V and J are TRBV28 and TRBJ1-4; no firm D call. The CDR3 has 14 residues. Germline-derived CDR1 and CDR2 are MDHEN and SYDVKM. Trimming left V 4 bases short and J 7 bases short, with 13 bases between. The CDR3 DNA reads as TGTGCCAGCAGTTCACCGGAGGGAAGTGAAAAACTGTTTTTT. Its protein product is CASSSPEGSEKLFF.

The V gene is TRBV5-4, the J gene TRBJ2-1; D is ambiguous. Deletions cut 0 bases from V and 5 bases from J, with 9 bases between. Germline V gene data show CDR1 as SGHNT and CDR2 as YYREEE (reference sequence). The CDR3 loop spans 14 amino acids. The CDR3 DNA sequence: TGTGCCAGCAGCTTGGTTTCACCGGACAATGAGCAGTTCTTC. Protein sequence: CASSLVSPDNEQFF.

This clone occurred once. This CDR3 is also generated by other DNA sequences in the sample. V usage is TRBV30 and J usage is TRBJ1-1, with D possibly matching TRBD1 (5 bases). Trimming removed 3 bases at V and 1 base at J, with 9 bases between. Germline V gene sequence: CDR1 GTSNPN, CDR2 SVGIG (reference sequence). The CDR3 is 13 residues long. CDR3 loop: CAWRGQRNTEAFF. The CDR3 DNA is TGTGCCTGGAGGGGGCAGAGGAACACTGAAGCTTTCTTT.

The chain uses TRBV30 and TRBJ2-3; 12 bases line up with TRBD2. The CDR3 length is 17 residues. V lost 2 bases, J lost 2 bases, and 8 bases stayed unmatched. CDR1 is GTSNPN and CDR2 is SVGIG in the germline V gene (reference sequence). DNA for the CDR3: TGTGCCTGGAGTAAAACCTGGACTAGCGGGAACACAGATACGCAGTATTTT. Translation gives CAWSKTWTSGNTDTQYF. Looking up the rest from reference TRBV30 and TRBJ2-3 gives the full variable domain: SQTIHQWPATLVQPVGSPLSLECTVEGTSNPNLYWYRQAAGRGLQLLFYSVGIGQISSEVPQNLSASRPQDRQFILSSKKLLLSDSGFYLCAWSKTWTSGNTDTQYFGPGTRLTVL.

In this sample, this clone turned up once. The rearrangement uses TRBV14 and TRBJ2-5, with 11 positions matching TRBD2. The J call may not be correct, given that the DNA end is closer to TRBJ2-7. Germline V gene sequence: CDR1 SGHDN, CDR2 FVKESK. The CDR3 spans 15 residues. CDR3: CASSQLAGGPDEQYF. For the CDR3, the DNA is TGTGCCAGCAGCCAATTAGCGGGAGGGCCTGACGAGCAGTACTTC.

The rearrangement uses TRBV2 and TRBJ1-1; D may be TRBD1 (5 bases). V lost 10 bases, J lost 2 bases, and 17 bases lay in between. CDR3 length equals 14 residues. Germline V gene lookup returns CDR1 SNHLY and CDR2 FYNNEI. Here the CDR3 reads CATSLPRGNTEAFF. For the CDR3, the DNA is TGTGCCACCTCTTTACCAAGGGGCAACACTGAAGCTTTCTTT.

The genes are TRBV9 and TRBJ2-1, with 9 bases matching TRBD1. Germline CDR1 and CDR2: SGDLS and YYNGEE. Trimming cost V 2 bases and J 6 bases; bases outside gene matches: 6. CDR3 length: 15 residues. The CDR3 region is CASSVSQGAGNEQFF. The CDR3, as DNA: TGTGCCAGCAGCGTTTCACAGGGGGCTGGCAATGAGCAGTTCTTC.

The chain recombines TRBV5-1 with TRBJ1-1, with 11 bases fitting TRBD1. Unmatched junction bases numbered 5, after V lost 4 bases and J lost 9 bases. Looked up from germline, CDR1 is SGHRS and CDR2 is YFSETQ. This CDR3 spans 13 amino acids. The CDR3 region has the DNA TGCGCCAGCAGCGTGGACAGGGGGCCTCAAGCTTTCTTT. Protein: CASSVDRGPQAFF. The whole variable domain, filled in from reference TRBV5-1 and TRBJ1-1, reads KAGVTQTPRYLIKTRGQQVTLSCSPISGHRSVSWYQQTPGQGLQFLFEYFSETQRNKGNFPGRFSGRQFSNSRSEMNVSTLELGDSALYLCASSVDRGPQAFFGQGTRLTVV.

In nucleotides, the CDR3 is TGTGCCAGCAGTTACATCTCGGGACAGTGGGAAAAACTGTTTTTT. It yields the protein CASSYISGQWEKLFF. The rearrangement links TRBV6-5 to TRBJ1-4; TRBD1 matches 7 bases. The V gene end was trimmed by 2 bases and the J gene end by 8 bases; junction bases not matched to a gene: 8. Germline loops: CDR1 MNHEY, CDR2 SVGAGI. This CDR3 has 15 residues.

The sample holds a few counts of this clone. The chain uses TRBV28 and TRBJ1-3; the D is unclear. Germline V gene lookup returns CDR1 MDHEN and CDR2 SYDVKM. Trimming removed 4 bases at V and 0 bases at J, with 10 bases between. This CDR3 is 15 amino acids long. DNA for the CDR3: TGTGCCAGCAGTTACGATCTGAGCTCTGGAAACACCATATATTTT. It specifies CASSYDLSSGNTIYF.

This clone has just one count. The chain couples TRBV30 to TRBJ2-3; D may be TRBD2 (6 bases). This CDR3 has 14 residues. Trimming shortened V by 4 bases and J by 6 bases, and 17 bases separated the two germline ends. CDR1 and CDR2 from the germline V gene are GTSNPN and SVGIG (reference sequence). CDR3 sequence (DNA): TGTGCCTGGAACCTAGCGCCTACCTCGGATACGCAGTATTTT. Translation: CAWNLAPTSDTQYF.

V usage is TRBV29-1 and J usage is TRBJ2-5; D might be TRBD2 (6 bases). The CDR3 has 14 residues. Germline assignment: CDR1 SQVTM and CDR2 ANQGSEA. The V end was cut by 5 bases, the J end by 4 bases, with 17 bases between. CDR3 nucleotides: TGCAGCGTTCGGGTTGTCGGGGGATCAGAGACCCAGTACTTC. It translates to CSVRVVGGSETQYF. The entire variable domain, with the rest obtained from reference TRBV29-1 and TRBJ2-5, is as follows: SAVISQKPSRDICQRGTSLTIQCQVDSQVTMMFWYRQQPGQSLTLIATANQGSEATYESGFVIDKFPISRPNLTFSTLTVSNMSPEDSSIYLCSVRVVGGSETQYFGPGTRLLVL.

The gene calls are TRBV15 and TRBJ2-5; D might be TRBD2 (6 bases). The V gene's germline CDR1 is LNHNV and CDR2 YYDKDF (reference sequence). This CDR3 has 16 residues. Trimming removed 0 bases from V and 2 bases from J, with 13 bases in between. CDR3 loop: CATSRDTGGSQETQYF. The CDR3 DNA sequence: TGTGCCACCAGCAGAGATACTGGGGGGAGTCAAGAGACCCAGTACTTC. Looking up the rest from reference TRBV15 and TRBJ2-5 gives the full variable domain: DAMVIQNPRYQVTQFGKPVTLSCSQTLNHNVMYWYQQKSSQAPKLLFHYYDKDFNNEADTPDNFQSRRPNTSFCFLDIRSPGLGDTAMYLCATSRDTGGSQETQYFGPGTRLLVL.

The rearrangement uses TRBV28 and TRBJ2-5; weak D call: TRBD1 (8 bases). This CDR3 is 19 amino acids long. CDR1 and CDR2 from the germline V gene are MDHEN and SYDVKM. Trimming removed 5 bases from V and 3 bases from J, with 28 bases in between. CDR3 DNA sequence: TGTGCCAGCAGTATCGGACAGGGCTTTAGGGAGGGCTCGAAAGAGACCCAGTACTTC. Protein: CASSIGQGFREGSKETQYF.

The V and J genes are TRBV6-6 and TRBJ1-2; weak D call: TRBD1 (5 bases). The germline V gene has CDR1 MNHNY and CDR2 SVGAGI (reference sequence). This CDR3 is built from 16 residues. Trimming shortened V by 7 bases and J by 3 bases, and 21 bases separated the two germline ends. This CDR3 reads CASTPNPYRRHYGYTF. CDR3 sequence (DNA): TGTGCCAGCACCCCCAACCCATACAGGCGACACTATGGCTACACCTTC.

This chain joins TRBV18 and TRBJ2-3, with D possibly being TRBD1 (6 bases). CDR1 and CDR2 from the germline V gene are KGHSH and LQKENI. V was trimmed by 5 bases and J by 5 bases, leaving 14 bases between them. The CDR3 totals 14 residues. This CDR3 is CASSGGQGKDTQYF. Here the CDR3 DNA reads TGTGCCAGCTCAGGTGGCCAGGGGAAAGATACGCAGTATTTT.

The chain is built from TRBV5-4 and TRBJ1-1; D may be TRBD1 (5 bases). Trimming took off 4 bases at V and 1 base at J, with 11 bases between the two ends. The CDR3 loop spans 14 amino acids. Germline V gene data show CDR1 as SGHNT and CDR2 as YYREEE (reference sequence). The CDR3 loop reads CASSPWRGNTEAFF. In DNA, the CDR3 is TGTGCCAGCAGCCCTTGGAGGGGGAACACTGAAGCTTTCTTT. Based on the CDR3 plus reference TRBV5-4 and TRBJ1-1, the full variable domain is ETGVTQSPTHLIKTRGQQVTLRCSSQSGHNTVSWYQQALGQGPQFIFQYYREEENGRGNFPPRFSGLQFPNYSSELNVNALELDDSALYLCASSPWRGNTEAFFGQGTRLTVV.

The V gene is TRBV15, the J gene TRBJ1-1; possible D gene TRBD1, 5 bases. CDR3 size: 15 residues. V gave up 6 bases and J gave up 5 bases, with 19 bases separating them. CDR1 and CDR2 (germline): LNHNV, YYDKDF (reference sequence). The CDR3 DNA sequence: TGTGCCACCAGTTACCCAGGATGGGGGAGGACTGAAGCTTTCTTT. Protein product: CATSYPGWGRTEAFF.